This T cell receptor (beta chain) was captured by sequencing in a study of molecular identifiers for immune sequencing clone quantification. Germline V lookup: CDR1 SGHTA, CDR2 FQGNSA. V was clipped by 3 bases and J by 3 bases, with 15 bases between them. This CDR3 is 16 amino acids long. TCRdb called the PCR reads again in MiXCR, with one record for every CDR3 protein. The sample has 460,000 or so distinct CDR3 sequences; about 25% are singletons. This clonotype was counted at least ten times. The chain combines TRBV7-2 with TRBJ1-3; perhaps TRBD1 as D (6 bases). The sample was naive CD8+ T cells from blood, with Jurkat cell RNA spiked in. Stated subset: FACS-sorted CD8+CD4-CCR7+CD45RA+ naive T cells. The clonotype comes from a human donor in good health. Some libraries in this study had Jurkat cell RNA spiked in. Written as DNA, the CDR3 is TGTGCCAGCAGCTTCCTACAGGGAGAACTTGGAAACACCATATATTTT. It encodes CASSFLQGELGNTIYF.